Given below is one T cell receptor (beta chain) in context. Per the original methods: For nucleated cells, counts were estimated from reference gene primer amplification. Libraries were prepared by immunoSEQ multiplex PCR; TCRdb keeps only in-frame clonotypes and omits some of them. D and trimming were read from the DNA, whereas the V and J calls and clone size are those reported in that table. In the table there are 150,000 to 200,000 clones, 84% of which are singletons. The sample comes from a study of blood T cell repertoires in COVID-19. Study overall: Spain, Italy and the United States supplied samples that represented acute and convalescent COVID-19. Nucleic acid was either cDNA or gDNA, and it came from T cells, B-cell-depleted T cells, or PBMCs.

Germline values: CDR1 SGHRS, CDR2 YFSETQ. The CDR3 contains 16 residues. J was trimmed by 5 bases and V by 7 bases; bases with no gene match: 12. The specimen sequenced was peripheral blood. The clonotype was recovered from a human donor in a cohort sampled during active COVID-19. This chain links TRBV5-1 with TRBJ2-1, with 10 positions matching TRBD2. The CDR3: CASSTVASGGNNEQFF. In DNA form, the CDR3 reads TGCGCCAGCTCTACAGTGGCTAGCGGGGGAAACAATGAGCAGTTCTTC.